The 22 T cell receptor beta chains below come from one sample, sequenced in a study of cytomegalovirus exposure and HLA in healthy donors. Researchers ran the PCR with 60 Vbeta and 13 Jbeta primers. The table came from immunoSEQ multiplex PCR; TCRdb's copy has only in-frame clones and leaves some out. The sample has 180,000 or so clones. The sample comprised PBMCs. These receptors came from a boy between 10 and 17 years old in good health and CMV-seronegative.

The chain uses TRBV29-1 and TRBJ1-2, with D possibly matching TRBD1 (5 bases). Germline CDR1 is SQVTM and CDR2 is ANQGSEA. CDR3 length: 14 amino acids. Deletions cut 1 base from V and 4 bases from J, with 13 bases between. CDR3 protein: CSVEGTGRVYGYTF. As DNA, the CDR3 is TGCAGCGTTGAAGGTACAGGCCGGGTCTATGGCTACACCTTC.

The gene calls are TRBV7-2 and TRBJ1-1, with 8 bases identical to TRBD1. Per germline, CDR1 SGHTA and CDR2 FQGNSA. J gave up 2 bases and V 5 bases, and 4 bases lay outside the gene matches. The CDR3 sequence is 14 residues long. The CDR3 loop is CASSKGQANTEAFF. The CDR3 coding sequence is TGTGCCAGCAGCAAGGGACAGGCAAACACTGAAGCTTTCTTT.

CDR3 sequence reads: CASSLGLAENQETQYF. In DNA, the CDR3 is TGCGCCAGCAGCTTGGGACTAGCGGAGAACCAAGAGACCCAGTACTTC. The V and J genes are TRBV5-1 and TRBJ2-5; TRBD2 agrees at 9 bases. The CDR3 has 16 residues. Germline CDR1 SGHRS, CDR2 YFSETQ. V gave up 0 bases and J gave up 0 bases; unmatched junction bases: 3. Together with reference TRBV5-1 and TRBJ2-5, the CDR3 gives the full variable domain: KAGVTQTPRYLIKTRGQQVTLSCSPISGHRSVSWYQQTPGQGLQFLFEYFSETQRNKGNFPGRFSGRQFSNSRSEMNVSTLELGDSALYLCASSLGLAENQETQYFGPGTRLLVL.

The J gene is TRBJ2-3, the V gene TRBV20-1; D is uncertain. The V and J ends lost 2 bases and 6 bases respectively, with 6 bases between them. CDR1 is DFQATT and CDR2 is SNEGSKA in the germline V gene (reference sequence). This CDR3 is 11 amino acids long. In DNA, the CDR3 is TGCAGTGCTAGAATCCGGGATACGCAGTATTTT. Encoded protein: CSARIRDTQYF.

The chain joins TRBV6-5 to TRBJ1-2, with TRBD1 as a possible D gene (6 bases). V was shortened by 6 bases and J by 9 bases, with 14 bases between the two germline ends. This CDR3 contains 12 residues. Germline assignment: CDR1 MNHEY and CDR2 SVGAGI. CDR3 sequence (DNA): TGTGCCAGCAGCCCAGCAACAGGGAGCTACACCTTC. Translation: CASSPATGSYTF.

The CDR3 loop reads CASSSTSGGAYNEQFF. The CDR3 DNA is TGCGCCAGCAGTTCAACTAGCGGGGGGGCCTACAATGAGCAGTTCTTC. The gene calls are TRBV10-1 and TRBJ2-1; TRBD2 aligns across 13 bases. V lost 5 bases to trimming and J lost 2 bases; unmatched junction nucleotides: 3. CDR1 is WNHNN, CDR2 SYGVQD, per germline (reference sequence). The CDR3 covers 16 residues.

The chain employs TRBV7-2 and TRBJ1-1; D is possibly TRBD1 (5 bases). The ends were cut back, 2 bases at V and 4 bases at J, with 8 bases in the middle. Germline CDR1 reads SGHTA; CDR2 reads FQGNSA. The CDR3 consists of 13 residues. The CDR3 region has the DNA TGTGCCAGCAGCTTACGCGGGGGCACTGAAGCTTTCTTT. Translation gives CASSLRGGTEAFF.

In DNA, the CDR3 is TGTGCCAGCAGACAGGGAATGGGGTATGGCTACACCTTC. It specifies CASRQGMGYGYTF. The chain combines TRBV2 with TRBJ1-2; a weak D match, TRBD1 (6 bases). The V end was cut by 6 bases, the J end by 5 bases, with 13 bases between. This CDR3 contains 13 residues. Germline CDR1 SNHLY, CDR2 FYNNEI.

The V and J genes are TRBV7-2 and TRBJ1-2; TRBD1 might be the D (5 bases). Looked up from germline, CDR1 is SGHTA and CDR2 is FQGNSA. Trimming cost V 2 bases and J 13 bases, with 14 bases left between them. This CDR3 comprises 12 residues. CDR3 loop: CASSLIQAAGTF. The CDR3 DNA reads as TGTGCCAGCAGCTTAATACAGGCAGCTGGCACCTTC.

This rearrangement joins TRBV2 to TRBJ1-3; the D gene is possibly TRBD1 (5 bases). Between the trimmed V and J ends, which lost 6 bases and 1 base, there was a span of 13 bases. Germline lookup yields CDR1 SNHLY and CDR2 FYNNEI. CDR3 length: 15 amino acids. DNA for the CDR3: TGTGCCAGCAGACGACAGTCCTCGTCTGGAAACACCATATATTTT. Encoded protein: CASRRQSSSGNTIYF.

The chain couples TRBV9 to TRBJ2-7, with no clear D. Germline V gene lookup returns CDR1 SGDLS and CDR2 YYNGEE. V lost 4 bases, J lost 3 bases, and 17 bases lay in between. The CDR3 has 15 amino acids. The CDR3 DNA reads TGTGCCAGCAGCCCCAGGTCGGCCTCCTTCTACGAGCAGTACTTC. It yields the protein CASSPRSASFYEQYF.

The chain employs TRBV9 and TRBJ2-1, with D maybe TRBD2 (6 bases). Trimming removed 4 bases at V and 6 bases at J, with 20 bases between. The germline V gene has CDR1 SGDLS and CDR2 YYNGEE. The CDR3 consists of 16 residues. DNA of the CDR3: TGTGCCAGCAGCATAACCGGGACTCTCAGAGGCAATGAGCAGTTCTTC. This codes for CASSITGTLRGNEQFF.

The chain is built from TRBV5-1 and TRBJ1-6, with D possibly matching TRBD1 (6 bases). Trimming stripped 4 bases from V and 0 bases from J, with 11 bases between. CDR1 and CDR2 from the germline V gene are SGHRS and YFSETQ. The length of the CDR3 is 16 residues. The CDR3 DNA follows: TGCGCCAGCAGCAGGGACACCAGCTCCTATAATTCACCCCTCCACTTT. Encoded protein: CASSRDTSSYNSPLHF.

The chain has TRBV6-5 and TRBJ2-5; D possibly corresponds to TRBD2 (7 bases). Trimming took off 6 bases at V and 3 bases at J, with 11 bases between the two ends. This CDR3 contains 13 residues. Germline V gene data show CDR1 as MNHEY and CDR2 as SVGAGI. The CDR3 DNA sequence: TGTGCCAGCAGGGGGGCGGGGGAAGAGACCCAGTACTTC. It encodes CASRGAGEETQYF.

The V gene is TRBV28, the J gene TRBJ2-7; no reliable D call. Trimming pared 6 bases from V and 9 bases from J, leaving 15 bases between. The CDR3 spans 12 residues. Germline loops: CDR1 MDHEN, CDR2 SYDVKM. CDR3 in amino acids: CASSRSEVGQYF. The CDR3 region has the DNA TGTGCCAGCAGCCGCTCCGAGGTAGGGCAGTACTTC.

The V call is TRBV19, the J call TRBJ1-2; 7 nucleotides agree with TRBD1. Germline assignment: CDR1 LNHDA and CDR2 SQIVND (reference sequence). CDR3 length equals 14 residues. Germline trimming cut 5 bases from V and 6 bases from J; bases unmatched to any gene: 9. Here the CDR3 reads CASSPGQRGDGYTF. CDR3 DNA sequence: TGTGCCAGTAGTCCGGGACAGCGCGGGGATGGCTACACCTTC.

Remarks on this clone: Other nucleotide sequences from this sample produce the same CDR3. The rearrangement links TRBV9 to TRBJ1-2; D gene unclear. The V and J ends lost 0 bases and 2 bases respectively, with 11 bases between them. CDR1 and CDR2 from the germline V gene are SGDLS and YYNGEE. The CDR3 extends over 15 amino acids. The CDR3 DNA reads as TGTGCCAGCAGCGTAGTGGGAGGCCTAAACTATGGCTACACCTTC. Translation: CASSVVGGLNYGYTF.

This chain joins TRBV15 and TRBJ1-3; no clear D gene. This CDR3 has 14 amino acids. The V gene lost 1 base and the J gene lost 8 bases, with 12 bases spanning the gap. Germline CDR1 LNHNV, CDR2 YYDKDF (reference sequence). The CDR3 protein is CATSRVAAADTIYF. CDR3 sequence (DNA): TGTGCCACCAGCAGAGTAGCCGCAGCCGACACCATATATTTT.

The chain has TRBV5-1 and TRBJ1-6, with D tentatively TRBD1 (6 bases). Germline CDR1 and CDR2: SGHRS and YFSETQ. CDR3 length: 15 amino acids. The ends were cut back, 10 bases at V and 6 bases at J, with 20 bases in the middle. DNA of the CDR3: TGCGCCTCTCAGGGGCTAGAGGACGGTAATTCACCCCTCCACTTT. This encodes CASQGLEDGNSPLHF.

The chain couples TRBV28 to TRBJ2-3; D perhaps matches TRBD2 (5 bases). CDR1 is MDHEN and CDR2 is SYDVKM in the germline V gene. Trimming took off 6 bases at V and 6 bases at J, with 25 bases between the two ends. This CDR3 spans 17 amino acids. The CDR3, as DNA: TGTGCCAGCAGCCTACTTGGGAGCGATCCTTGGTTCGATACGCAGTATTTT. Its translation is CASSLLGSDPWFDTQYF.

The V gene is TRBV5-6, the J gene TRBJ2-2; D is possibly TRBD1 (6 bases). In germline, CDR1 is SGHDT, CDR2 YYEEEE. Trimming shortened V by 6 bases and J by 4 bases, and 13 bases separated the two germline ends. The CDR3 has 14 residues. Written as DNA, the CDR3 is TGTGCCAGCACCATCAGGGGAAGCACCGGGGAGCTGTTTTTT. Translated, it gives CASTIRGSTGELFF.

The chain links TRBV29-1 to TRBJ1-4; tentatively, D is TRBD1 (5 bases). V was clipped by 6 bases and J by 8 bases, with 16 bases between them. Germline V gene data show CDR1 as SQVTM and CDR2 as ANQGSEA. The CDR3 covers 13 residues. CDR3 region: CSVERQGGEKLFF. CDR3 sequence (DNA): TGCAGCGTGGAGCGGCAGGGAGGAGAAAAACTGTTTTTT.